The 20 T cell receptor beta chains below all came from one sample that was sequenced in a study of Ad26.COV2.S vaccination and SARS-CoV-2 variants. Stated treatment: around 19 received Ad26.COV2.S at low or high dose, single or two shots; roughly five received placebo; per-sample allocation not given. Collection of the samples took place on day 63 after the first injection of vaccine or placebo. The data were produced by immunoSEQ multiplex PCR, yet TCRdb's version contains in-frame clones alone and is incomplete. The data contain 300,000 to 400,000 clones, around nine tenths of them singletons. The specimen was peripheral blood, collected in a trial of Ad26.COV2.S vaccine versus placebo. The receptor set was obtained from a person between 18 and 65 years old who received the Ad26.COV2.S COVID-19 vaccine or a placebo.

The J gene is TRBJ1-4, the V gene TRBV7-9, with TRBD1 as a possible D gene (6 bases). Per germline, CDR1 SEHNR and CDR2 FQNEAQ (reference sequence). V was cut by 4 bases and J by 0 bases, with 18 bases left in between. CDR3 size: 18 residues. CDR3 in amino acids: CASSSLGGGGATNEKLFF. CDR3 in DNA: TGTGCCAGCAGCTCACTGGGGGGCGGTGGAGCAACTAATGAAAAACTGTTTTTT.

The chain couples TRBV7-9 to TRBJ2-2; TRBD2 might be the D (7 bases). The germline V gene has CDR1 SEHNR and CDR2 FQNEAQ (reference sequence). The V end lost 10 bases, the J end lost 2 bases, and 17 bases lay between the germline ends. The CDR3 covers 15 residues. The CDR3 sequence: CATPLGGLNTGELFF. In nucleotides, the CDR3 is TGTGCCACCCCCCTGGGGGGGCTCAACACCGGGGAGCTGTTTTTT. The full variable domain, in which reference TRBV7-9 and TRBJ2-2 provide the parts outside the CDR3, is DTGVSQNPRHKITKRGQNVTFRCDPISEHNRLYWYRQTLGQGPEFLTYFQNEAQLEKSRLLSDRFSAERPKGSFSTLEIQRTEQGDSAMYLCATPLGGLNTGELFFGEGSRLTVL.

The J gene is TRBJ1-4, the V gene TRBV3-1 (or the pseudogene TRBV3-2); D not resolved. Trimming stripped 7 bases from V and 4 bases from J, with 13 bases between. The CDR3 has 14 amino acids. Germline V lookup: CDR1 LGHDT, CDR2 YNNKEL (reference sequence). The CDR3 DNA sequence: TGTGCCAGCACCACCGGGCCCTTTAATGAAAAACTGTTTTTT. Its protein product is CASTTGPFNEKLFF.

The rearrangement joins TRBV7-3 to TRBJ1-3; the D gene is possibly TRBD1 (5 bases). This CDR3 has 15 residues. Germline loops: CDR1 SGHTA, CDR2 FQGTGA. V lost 5 bases, J lost 2 bases, and 13 bases lay in between. Here the CDR3 reads CASSALGDAGNTIYF. DNA for the CDR3: TGTGCCAGCAGCGCCCTCGGGGACGCTGGAAACACCATATATTTT. The full variable domain, completed using reference TRBV7-3 and TRBJ1-3, is GAGVSQTPSNKVTEKGKYVELRCDPISGHTALYWYRQSLGQGPEFLIYFQGTGAADDSGLPNDRFFAVRPEGSVSTLKIQRTERGDSAVYLCASSALGDAGNTIYFGEGSWLTVV.

The chain has TRBV9 and TRBJ2-7, with D tentatively TRBD2 (5 bases). Trimming took 1 base from V and 3 from J, leaving 17 bases between them. There are 16 residues in the CDR3. Looked up from germline, CDR1 is SGDLS and CDR2 is YYNGEE. CDR3 residues: CASSVLGVGSVYEQYF. CDR3 sequence (DNA): TGTGCCAGCAGCGTACTCGGGGTTGGTTCGGTCTACGAGCAGTACTTC.

V is TRBV4-1 and J is TRBJ1-6, with D perhaps matching TRBD1 (5 bases). The germline V gene has CDR1 MGHRA and CDR2 YSYEKL. V shed 4 bases and J shed 11 bases, with 15 bases lying between them. This CDR3 spans 14 amino acids. CDR3 loop: CASSLGGLETPLHF. CDR3 sequence (DNA): TGCGCCAGCAGCCTCGGGGGGTTGGAGACACCCCTCCACTTT.

The CDR3 loop reads CASSLDLGLGYTF. CDR3 coding DNA: TGTGCCAGCAGTCTCGACCTGGGACTCGGCTACACCTTC. The chain is built from TRBV12-3 or TRBV12-4 and TRBJ1-2, with D tentatively TRBD1 (5 bases). V was pared by 5 bases and J by 8 bases, with 15 bases between. This CDR3 contains 13 residues.

This clone is a singleton in its sample. The same CDR3 is also encoded by other DNA sequences in this sample. The gene calls are TRBV30 and TRBJ1-6; TRBD1 aligns across 9 bases. V lost 1 base and J lost 7; bases outside the gene matches: 5. The CDR3 contains 15 residues. Germline CDR1 is GTSNPN and CDR2 is SVGIG (reference sequence). CDR3 coding DNA: TGTGCCTGGAGTGCGGACAGGGGCAGGAATTCACCCCTCCACTTT. Encoded protein: CAWSADRGRNSPLHF.

V gene TRBV4-2 combines with J gene TRBJ2-2; D is uncertain. Looked up from germline, CDR1 is LGHNA and CDR2 is YNFKEQ. Trimming took off 0 bases at V and 3 bases at J, with 5 bases between the two ends. The CDR3 runs 14 residues. The CDR3 loop is CASSQEEHTGELFF. DNA for the CDR3: TGTGCCAGCAGCCAAGAGGAGCACACCGGGGAGCTGTTTTTT.

This chain uses TRBV6-2 or TRBV6-3 with TRBJ2-7, with D tentatively TRBD1 (6 bases). The CDR3 loop spans 16 amino acids. Looked up from germline, CDR1 is MNHEY and CDR2 is SVGEGT. V lost 6 bases, J lost 5 bases, and 23 bases lay in between. CDR3 sequence: CASSRPVWQGSDEQYF. The CDR3 DNA is TGTGCCAGCAGCCGCCCGGTATGGCAGGGGAGTGACGAGCAGTACTTC.

The CDR3 loop is CASSAVGNEQYF. The CDR3 coding sequence is TGTGCCAGCAGCGCAGTAGGGAACGAGCAGTACTTC. V gene TRBV9 combines with J gene TRBJ2-7; D remains unclear. The germline V gene encodes CDR1 SGDLS and CDR2 YYNGEE. The ends were cut back, 3 bases at V and 5 bases at J, with 9 bases in the middle. The CDR3 is 12 amino acids.

Only one count was recorded for this clone. The V call is TRBV7-9, the J call TRBJ1-1; D is unclear. The V end was cut by 6 bases, the J end by 3 bases, with 5 bases between. Germline V CDR1 and CDR2: SEHNR, FQNEAQ (reference sequence). This CDR3 is built from 11 residues. The CDR3 DNA is TGTGCCAGCAGGAGGGACACTGAAGCTTTCTTT. Protein: CASRRDTEAFF.

The rearrangement uses TRBV24-1 and TRBJ1-5; D may be TRBD1 (5 bases). The CDR3 extends over 17 amino acids. Looked up from germline, CDR1 is KGHDR and CDR2 is SFDVKD. V was cut by 3 bases and J by 0 bases, with 14 bases left in between. CDR3 DNA: TGTGCCACCAGTGATAAAGGGACCTCTTATAGCAATCAGCCCCAGCATTTT. Translated, it gives CATSDKGTSYSNQPQHF.

This clone was observed once. The V gene is TRBV7-3, the J gene TRBJ2-3; 8 positions match TRBD1. Germline V gene sequence: CDR1 SGHTA, CDR2 FQGTGA. The CDR3 is 13 amino acids. V dropped 3 bases and J dropped 6; count of bases not matched to a gene: 2. CDR3: CASSFGQGDTQYF. CDR3 coding DNA: TGTGCCAGCAGCTTCGGACAGGGCGATACGCAGTATTTT.

The chain has TRBV24-1 and TRBJ2-1, with D perhaps matching TRBD2 (7 bases). Germline values: CDR1 KGHDR, CDR2 SFDVKD. The CDR3 consists of 19 residues. V was trimmed by 6 bases and J by 0 bases, leaving 23 bases between them. The CDR3 loop is CATSPTRGAGASSYNEQFF. Written as DNA, the CDR3 is TGTGCCACCAGTCCGACCCGGGGCGCGGGGGCGAGCTCCTACAATGAGCAGTTCTTC.

This sequence joins TRBV19 and TRBJ2-4, with 8 bases identical to TRBD2. Looked up from germline, CDR1 is LNHDA and CDR2 is SQIVND (reference sequence). J was trimmed by 6 bases and V by 4 bases; bases with no gene match: 5. This CDR3 has 14 residues. The DNA for the CDR3 is TGTGCCAGTAGTACGGCGGGGGGCGGAAACATTCAGTACTTC. Protein product: CASSTAGGGNIQYF.

The J gene is TRBJ2-7, the V gene TRBV12-5, with D perhaps matching TRBD1 (5 bases). With 0 bases removed from V and 6 bases from J, the gap between germline ends came to 18 bases. Germline-derived CDR1 and CDR2 are LGHNT and FRNRAP. The CDR3 contains 16 residues. The CDR3 region has the DNA TGTGCTAGTGGTTTGGTGGTTTCAGGGTTTCTCGGCGAGCAGTACTTC. Protein sequence: CASGLVVSGFLGEQYF.

The chain employs TRBV27 and TRBJ1-5; TRBD1 aligns across 11 bases. Germline V lookup: CDR1 MNHEY, CDR2 SMNVEV (reference sequence). This CDR3 comprises 18 residues. With 1 base clipped from V and 1 base from J, the junction kept 6 bases outside the gene matches. Here the CDR3 reads CASSLLGTGGVSNQPQHF. In DNA, the CDR3 is TGTGCCAGCAGTTTATTAGGGACAGGGGGAGTGAGCAATCAGCCCCAGCATTTT.

About this clone: Other DNA sequences of this sample code for an identical CDR3. This chain connects TRBV9 to TRBJ2-3; D perhaps matches TRBD2 (7 bases). Germline CDR1 SGDLS, CDR2 YYNGEE. Trimming cost V 0 bases and J 4 bases, with 12 bases left between them. The CDR3 covers 15 residues. CDR3 bases: TGTGCCAGCAGCGTAGGAGGAGGGGGGGCAGATACGCAGTATTTT. It yields the protein CASSVGGGGADTQYF.

The chain combines TRBV6-2 or TRBV6-3 with TRBJ1-5, with D perhaps TRBD1 (6 bases). This CDR3 comprises 15 residues. Germline lookup yields CDR1 MNHEY and CDR2 SVGEGT. The V end lost 2 bases, the J end lost 3 bases, and 11 bases lay between the germline ends. CDR3 amino acids: CASSYPTGNNQPQHF. The CDR3 DNA reads as TGTGCCAGCAGTTACCCCACAGGGAACAATCAGCCCCAGCATTTT.